This T cell receptor (beta chain) originates from a study of T cell responses to AZD1222 COVID-19 vaccine. Germline loops: CDR1 LNHDA, CDR2 SQIVND (reference sequence). This CDR3 comprises 13 residues. V lost 8 bases and J 7 bases, leaving 17 bases between the germline ends. The repertoire was sequenced with immunoSEQ multiplex PCR; TCRdb's copy has only in-frame clones and lacks some. The data show roughly 55,000 clones, around 90% seen once. General study points: Clonal diversity was possibly underestimated; the donors were predominantly white British and more often female.

Details on this clone: Antigen unknown.

This TCR derives from an adult in good health. The chain has TRBV19 and TRBJ1-2; D is uncertain. Sequenced here: peripheral blood, sampled on day 0 of AZD1222 vaccination. In DNA, the CDR3 is TGTGCCAGTCAAGCGGGGTCGAGGGCTGGCTACACCTTC. Translation gives CASQAGSRAGYTF.